The 8 T cell receptor beta chains listed next were all sequenced from one sample in a study of Graves' ophthalmopathy and Graves' hyperthyroidism. RNA served as the template for amplifying TCR beta CDR3 regions. First-round RT-PCR with HTBI primers preceded a second-round multiplex PCR. TCRdb re-called the multiplex PCR reads through MiXCR, storing one row per CDR3 protein. The data contain a few hundred thousand distinct CDR3 sequences, approximately 17% of them singletons. Material: peripheral blood. These receptor sequences come from an adult woman with stable Graves' hyperthyroidism.

This clonotype has at least ten counts. The genes are TRBV7-9 and TRBJ2-7; D possibly corresponds to TRBD1 (6 bases). CDR1 is SEHNR and CDR2 is FQNEAQ in the germline V gene (reference sequence). The ends were cut back, 3 bases at V and 7 bases at J, with 19 bases in the middle. The CDR3 sequence is 15 residues long. The CDR3: CASSFRRAGVEEQYF. For the CDR3, the DNA is TGTGCCAGCAGCTTTCGTCGGGCAGGGGTGGAAGAGCAGTACTTC.

This clonotype was seen ten or more times. The chain employs TRBV24-1 and TRBJ2-5, with 8 positions matching TRBD1. Germline V gene data show CDR1 as KGHDR and CDR2 as SFDVKD. V lost 9 bases to trimming and J lost 7 bases; unmatched junction nucleotides: 6. This CDR3 comprises 12 residues. The CDR3 region is CATRDRSGTQYF. CDR3 coding DNA: TGTGCCACCCGGGACAGGTCGGGGACCCAGTACTTC.

The chain uses TRBV6-1 and TRBJ2-5, with 9 bases that match TRBD1. The CDR3 extends over 14 amino acids. CDR1 MNHNS and CDR2 SASEGT come from the germline V gene. The ends lost 9 bases at V and 5 bases at J; junction bases unmatched: 10. CDR3 nucleotide sequence: TGTGCCAGTGGGACAGGGCGACCACAGGAGACCCAGTACTTC. Translation: CASGTGRPQETQYF.

This clonotype was counted between two and nine times. The V and J genes are TRBV4-3 and TRBJ1-2, with a possible D match to TRBD1 (6 bases). CDR3 size: 15 residues. Germline V gene data show CDR1 as LGHNA and CDR2 as YSLEER. Between the trimmed V and J ends, which lost 0 bases and 5 bases, there was a span of 13 bases. CDR3 DNA sequence: TGCGCCAGCAGCCAAGATGGGGGACACCTTTATGGCTACACCTTC. Amino acid sequence: CASSQDGGHLYGYTF.

In its sample, this clonotype was seen many times. This chain joins TRBV28 and TRBJ2-4; 10 positions agree with TRBD2. Trimming at V came to 7 bases and at J to 2 bases, leaving 8 bases not matched to a gene. Looked up from germline, CDR1 is MDHEN and CDR2 is SYDVKM. This CDR3 is built from 16 residues. This CDR3 is CASISGLAISKNIQYF. CDR3 sequence (DNA): TGTGCCAGCATCTCGGGACTAGCGATTTCCAAAAACATTCAGTACTTC.

This clonotype was seen repeatedly, ten times or more. The chain links TRBV20-1 to TRBJ2-2; 8 nucleotides match TRBD2. CDR1 and CDR2 from the germline V gene are DFQATT and SNEGSKA (reference sequence). Unmatched junction bases numbered 4, after V lost 3 bases and J lost 1 base. The CDR3 is 15 amino acids. In nucleotides, the CDR3 is TGCAGTGCTAGGTTAGCGGGACAGAACACCGGGGAGCTGTTTTTT. Encoded protein: CSARLAGQNTGELFF.

This chain joins TRBV7-6 and TRBJ2-2; D ambiguous. The CDR3 has 14 amino acids. Germline V gene lookup returns CDR1 SGHVS and CDR2 FNYEAQ. Trimming left V 5 bases short and J 1 base short, with 8 bases between. The CDR3 DNA is TGTGCCAGCAGCGAAGGTGGGAACACCGGGGAGCTGTTTTTT. Its translation: CASSEGGNTGELFF.

The sample holds many counts of this clonotype. This sequence joins TRBV27 and TRBJ1-1; 8 bases fit TRBD1. CDR3 length: 15 residues. The trim removed 5 bases at V and 8 bases at J, leaving 13 bases unmatched. Germline V lookup: CDR1 MNHEY, CDR2 SMNVEV (reference sequence). This CDR3 is CASSPLGQGTPEAFF. In nucleotides, the CDR3 is TGTGCCAGCAGTCCTCTCGGACAGGGCACTCCCGAAGCTTTCTTT.